This is a list of T cell receptor beta chains from one sample in a study of cytomegalovirus exposure and HLA in healthy donors. Produced via immunoSEQ multiplex PCR; TCRdb's table is partial and in-frame only. The sample consists of about 150,000 clones, around two thirds of them appearing once. Sequenced sample: PBMCs. Source of these receptors: a woman under 30 in good health and CMV-seronegative. The CDR3 runs from the conserved cysteine through the conserved F or W. Fields, in order: CDR3 protein, CDR3 DNA, clone size, V gene, D gene, J gene. D genes are given only for firm matches. The listing skips clone size in some rows; elsewhere it reads once, few, many or a size class.

CASGGQNYGYTF TGTGCTAGTGGTGGACAGAACTATGGCTACACCTTC NA TRBV12-5 NA TRBJ1-2
CASGPPDSPLHF TGTGCCAGCGGGCCCCCGGATTCACCCCTCCACTTT NA TRBV7-2 NA TRBJ1-6
CASSSIAGTTGELFF TGTGCCAGCAGTTCTATAGCGGGTACCACCGGGGAGCTGTTTTTT few TRBV2 TRBD2 TRBJ2-2
CASSAQLWGKSYNEQFF TGTGCCAGCAGCGCCCAATTGTGGGGCAAATCCTACAATGAGCAGTTCTTC NA TRBV11-2 NA TRBJ2-1
CASSWGGAEIYGYTF TGCGCCAGCAGCTGGGGGGGGGCTGAGATCTATGGCTACACCTTC NA TRBV5-1 NA TRBJ1-2
CASSVVDRGPDTQYF TGTGCCAGCAGCGTAGTAGACAGGGGCCCAGATACGCAGTATTTT few TRBV9 TRBD1 TRBJ2-3
CASSAETGGYEQYF TGTGCCAGCAGTGCTGAGACAGGAGGCTACGAGCAGTACTTC NA TRBV25-1 NA TRBJ2-7
CASIGGSGASTEAFF TGCGCCAGCATCGGGGGGTCAGGGGCCTCTACTGAAGCTTTCTTT once TRBV5-1 NA TRBJ1-1
CASSQDTRTGGEQYF TGCGCCAGCAGCCAAGATACAAGGACAGGGGGCGAGCAGTACTTC NA TRBV4-3 TRBD1 TRBJ2-7
CASSEDRRYTEAFF TGCGCCAGCAGTGAGGACAGGAGATACACTGAAGCTTTCTTT NA TRBV10-1 NA TRBJ1-1
CASSPLGTGYYGYTF TGTGCCAGCAGCCCCCTAGGGACAGGGTACTATGGCTACACCTTC NA TRBV11-2 TRBD1 TRBJ1-2
CASTTTANQPQHF TGTGCCAGCACAACGACAGCAAATCAGCCCCAGCATTTT NA TRBV6-1 NA TRBJ1-5
CASSESLRDPRDEQFF TGTGCCAGCAGCGAATCACTCCGGGATCCTAGGGATGAGCAGTTCTTC NA TRBV9 NA TRBJ2-1
CAISEGLAGGIVRNTGELFF TGTGCCATCAGTGAGGGGCTAGCGGGAGGGATAGTAAGAAACACCGGGGAGCTGTTTTTT few TRBV10-3 TRBD2 TRBJ2-2
CASSLDLRGQGASFF TGTGCCAGCAGCTTGGATCTTAGGGGACAGGGAGCCTCTTTCTTT once TRBV5-5 TRBD1 TRBJ1-1
CASNQGQETQYF TGTGCCAGCAATCAGGGTCAAGAGACCCAGTACTTC few TRBV28 NA TRBJ2-5
CASGSDGHSGNTIYF TGTGCTAGTGGTTCGGACGGACACTCTGGAAACACCATATATTTT NA TRBV12-5 NA TRBJ1-3
CASSLEGLAGTQYF TGTGCCAGCAGCTTAGAGGGCCTAGCTGGTACGCAGTATTTT NA TRBV7-8 NA TRBJ2-3
CASSLGQGPYGYTF TGTGCCAGCAGCTTGGGACAGGGCCCCTATGGCTACACCTTC NA TRBV5-6 TRBD1 TRBJ1-2
CATGTKSNTDTQYF TGTGCCACGGGAACTAAATCTAACACAGATACGCAGTATTTT NA TRBV5-4 NA TRBJ2-3
CASSLPGTKSTEAFF TGCGCCAGCAGCTTACCGGGAACGAAGTCCACTGAAGCTTTCTTT NA TRBV5-1 NA TRBJ1-1
CASSPSSSSYNSPLHF TGTGCCAGCTCTCCCTCATCGAGCTCCTATAATTCACCCCTCCACTTT few TRBV18 NA TRBJ1-6
CASNSREGPYEQYF TGTGCCAGCAACTCACGGGAGGGCCCCTACGAGCAGTACTTC NA TRBV6-6 TRBD2 TRBJ2-7
CASSEAGVSYNEQFF TGTGCCAGCAGCGAGGCGGGGGTCTCCTACAATGAGCAGTTCTTC NA TRBV9 TRBD2 TRBJ2-1
CASSLSHRETQYF TGCGCCAGCAGTTTGTCGCACCGGGAGACCCAGTACTTC once TRBV27 NA TRBJ2-5
CAIREAGANVLTF TGTGCCATCCGGGAGGCCGGGGCCAACGTCCTGACTTTC NA TRBV6-1 TRBD2 TRBJ2-6
CASSPDREHGYTF TGTGCCAGCTCACCAGACAGGGAGCATGGCTACACCTTC NA TRBV18 TRBD1 TRBJ1-2
CASSYSRQGPEAFF TGTGCCAGCAGTTACTCGCGGCAGGGCCCTGAAGCTTTCTTT NA TRBV6-5 NA TRBJ1-1
CASSPQGLAGGTGELFF TGTGCCAGCTCACCACAGGGACTAGCGGGCGGAACCGGGGAGCTGTTTTTT NA TRBV18 TRBD2 TRBJ2-2
CASSSSTGESSYNEQFF TGCGCCAGCAGCTCTTCGACAGGCGAGAGCTCCTACAATGAGCAGTTCTTC NA TRBV5-1 NA TRBJ2-1
CASSRRPTGTLYNEQFF TGTGCCAGCAGTCGACGTCCCACAGGTACTCTCTACAATGAGCAGTTCTTC NA TRBV28 NA TRBJ2-1
CASSFTSYGYTF TGCGCCAGCAGCTTTACATCGTATGGCTACACCTTC NA TRBV5-1 NA TRBJ1-2
CASSHIQGAYFGYTF TGCGCCAGCAGCCACATACAGGGGGCGTATTTTGGCTACACCTTC few TRBV5-1 TRBD1 TRBJ1-2
CASSYSSVGNTIYF TGTGCCAGCAGCTACAGTTCGGTTGGAAACACCATATATTTT NA TRBV28 NA TRBJ1-3
CASSGGQSTRYEQYF TGTGCCAGCAGCGGCGGACAGAGCACTCGATACGAGCAGTACTTC NA TRBV5-4 NA TRBJ2-7
CASSVLRKGPMEGYTF TGTGCCAGCAGCGTACTGCGGAAGGGGCCGATGGAGGGCTACACCTTC NA TRBV9 NA TRBJ1-2
CASSQGDYTDTQYF TGCGCCAGCAGCCAAGGGGACTACACAGATACGCAGTATTTT NA TRBV4-3 TRBD2 TRBJ2-3
CASSPYREQGQPQHF TGTGCCAGCTCACCCTACAGGGAGCAGGGGCAGCCCCAGCATTTT NA TRBV18 NA TRBJ1-5
CASSLIGEGYTF TGTGCCAGCAGCCTAATCGGGGAAGGCTACACCTTC NA TRBV28 NA TRBJ1-2
CASSLGRVGAFF TGTGCCAGCAGCTTAGGCAGGGTGGGAGCTTTCTTT NA TRBV7-2 NA TRBJ1-1
CASSVSGMLTDTQYF TGTGCCAGCAGCGTTAGCGGAATGCTCACAGATACGCAGTATTTT NA TRBV9 NA TRBJ2-3
CASSEPGMNTEAFF TGTGCCAGCAGTGAACCAGGGATGAACACTGAAGCTTTCTTT NA TRBV6-1 NA TRBJ1-1
CASRKDRGADYGYTF TGTGCCAGCAGGAAGGACAGGGGAGCAGACTATGGCTACACCTTC few TRBV6-1 TRBD1 TRBJ1-2
CASSWARGSGHTEAFF TGTGCCAGCAGCTGGGCCAGGGGTTCCGGGCACACTGAAGCTTTCTTT few TRBV7-9 NA TRBJ1-1
CASSSFSEGETQYF TGTGCCAGCAGTTCATTTTCGGAGGGGGAGACCCAGTACTTC few TRBV11-2 NA TRBJ2-5
CASTSRVDKNIQYF TGTGCCAGCACCTCCAGGGTTGACAAGAACATTCAGTACTTC NA TRBV6-5 NA TRBJ2-4
CASSQVPPTSGRAHEQFF TGCGCCAGCAGCCAAGTTCCCCCGACTAGCGGGAGGGCCCATGAGCAGTTCTTC NA TRBV4-3 TRBD2 TRBJ2-1
CSAGSPQVRTEAFF TGCAGCGCAGGGTCCCCTCAAGTAAGGACTGAAGCTTTCTTT NA TRBV29-1 NA TRBJ1-1
CASSSGNEQFF TGTGCCAGCAGCTCCGGTAATGAGCAGTTCTTC NA TRBV7-2 NA TRBJ2-1
CASSLGMGLGGNEQFF TGTGCCAGCAGCTTAGGGATGGGACTTGGCGGCAATGAGCAGTTCTTC NA TRBV7-6 NA TRBJ2-1
CASTRGRTDTQYF TGTGCCAGCACCCGAGGTAGGACAGATACGCAGTATTTT NA TRBV5-4 NA TRBJ2-3
CASSLLRETQYF TGTGCCAGCAGCTTATTACGGGAGACCCAGTACTTC NA TRBV7-2 NA TRBJ2-5
CASTRQNYYNEQFF TGTGCCAGCACCCGACAGAACTACTACAATGAGCAGTTCTTC NA TRBV2 NA TRBJ2-1
CASSGSNYGYTF TGTGCCAGCAGCGGGAGTAACTATGGCTACACCTTC NA TRBV5-8 NA TRBJ1-2